The present entry profiles one T cell receptor beta chain with its context. After removal of 3 bases from V and 2 bases from J, the junction contained 3 bases not matched to a gene. Germline lookup yields CDR1 SGHRS and CDR2 YFSETQ. The length of the CDR3 is 14 residues. These data belong to a study of cytomegalovirus exposure and HLA in healthy donors. Study-wide background: Samples from HLA-typed donors yielded 65 million to 85 million unique TCRs in an early data release.

Amplification used 60 Vbeta primers and 13 Jbeta primers. The repertoire was sequenced with immunoSEQ multiplex PCR; TCRdb's copy has only in-frame clones and lacks some. In the table there are about 190,000 clones, 65% to 85% of which are singletons. J is TRBJ2-5 and V is TRBV5-1, with 8 bases matching TRBD1. The clonotype comes from a man between 18 and 29 years old in good health and CMV-seronegative. Sequencing input: PBMCs. The CDR3, as DNA: TGCGCCAGCAGCTACGGGACAGGTCAAGAGACCCAGTACTTC. Amino acid sequence: CASSYGTGQETQYF.